The 17 T cell receptor beta chains reported below all come from one sample, sequenced in a study of blood T cell repertoires in COVID-19. Libraries were prepared by immunoSEQ multiplex PCR; TCRdb keeps only in-frame clonotypes and omits some of them. The profile shows about 210,000 clones, around 87% of them singletons. Sequencing used PBMCs or T cells enriched from blood (not recorded which). Source of these receptors: a man aged 25 to 40 in a cohort exposed to, infected with or recovered from COVID-19 (not recorded which).

V and J are TRBV27 and TRBJ2-1, with 7 bases fitting TRBD1. V dropped 1 base and J dropped 5; count of bases not matched to a gene: 5. Per germline, CDR1 MNHEY and CDR2 SMNVEV (reference sequence). This CDR3 spans 15 amino acids. As DNA, the CDR3 is TGTGCCAGCAGTTTATGGTCAGGGGGAAACAATGAGCAGTTCTTC. It specifies CASSLWSGGNNEQFF.

The chain is built from TRBV7-6 and TRBJ1-1; the D gene is possibly TRBD1 (5 bases). This CDR3 spans 14 amino acids. Trimming stripped 2 bases from V and 4 bases from J, with 11 bases between. Per the germline V gene, CDR1 is SGHVS and CDR2 is FNYEAQ. CDR3 sequence reads: CASSLTPGGTEAFF. The DNA for the CDR3 is TGTGCCAGCAGCTTAACCCCCGGGGGCACTGAAGCTTTCTTT. Together with reference TRBV7-6 and TRBJ1-1, the CDR3 gives the full variable domain: GAGVSQSPRYKVTKRGQDVALRCDPISGHVSLYWYRQALGQGPEFLTYFNYEAQQDKSGLPNDRFSAERPEGSISTLTIQRTEQRDSAMYRCASSLTPGGTEAFFGQGTRLTVV.

The chain joins TRBV5-1 to TRBJ2-7; D might be TRBD2 (7 bases). Trimming cost V 5 bases and J 2 bases, with 14 bases left between them. This CDR3 is built from 14 residues. CDR1 and CDR2 (germline): SGHRS, YFSETQ. The CDR3, as DNA: TGCGCCAGCAGAACGGGGGGCCAACCCTACGAGCAGTACTTC. Protein product: CASRTGGQPYEQYF.

This clone was seen once. This chain joins TRBV5-4 and TRBJ2-7, with D unresolved. The length of the CDR3 is 14 residues. Germline V CDR1 and CDR2: SGHNT, YYREEE (reference sequence). V shed 1 base and J shed 0 bases, with 8 bases lying between them. The CDR3 loop reads CASSLSGFSYEQYF. CDR3 nucleotide sequence: TGTGCCAGCAGCTTGTCAGGTTTCTCCTACGAGCAGTACTTC.

V is TRBV5-4 and J is TRBJ1-6, with D uncertain. The V gene's germline CDR1 is SGHNT and CDR2 YYREEE (reference sequence). V was cut by 5 bases and J by 8 bases, with 14 bases left in between. This CDR3 is built from 14 residues. Here the CDR3 DNA reads TGTGCCAGCAGGAGGTGGAATTTTGATTCACCCCTCCACTTT. Its translation: CASRRWNFDSPLHF.

The chain links TRBV10-3 to TRBJ1-2; 9 bases align to TRBD1. CDR3 length: 16 amino acids. Trimming at V came to 3 bases and at J to 3 bases, leaving 8 bases not matched to a gene. Germline V gene sequence: CDR1 ENHRY, CDR2 SYGVKD. The CDR3 region has the DNA TGTGCCATCAGTGATGGGGACAGGGCTTCGGACTATGGCTACACCTTC. Amino acid sequence: CAISDGDRASDYGYTF.

The chain combines TRBV18 with TRBJ2-2; D gene unclear. This CDR3 spans 14 amino acids. Germline loops: CDR1 KGHSH, CDR2 LQKENI. The V gene lost 6 bases and the J gene lost 7 bases, with 15 bases spanning the gap. This chain's CDR3 is CASSGAQEVGELFF. CDR3 coding DNA: TGTGCCAGCTCGGGTGCTCAAGAGGTCGGGGAGCTGTTTTTT.

The chain has TRBV7-2 and TRBJ2-3; D possibly corresponds to TRBD2 (6 bases). Germline values: CDR1 SGHTA, CDR2 FQGNSA. The CDR3 runs to 16 residues. The V gene lost 5 bases and the J gene lost 2 bases, with 17 bases spanning the gap. For the CDR3, the DNA is TGTGCCAGCAGCCAAGGGGCGGGGCCCCTCACAGATACGCAGTATTTT. This translates into CASSQGAGPLTDTQYF.

The rearrangement uses TRBV19 and TRBJ2-2; no clear D gene. Between the trimmed V and J ends, which lost 3 bases and 1 base, there was a span of 6 bases. This CDR3 contains 14 residues. Germline V gene lookup returns CDR1 LNHDA and CDR2 SQIVND (reference sequence). CDR3 coding DNA: TGTGCCAGTAGTATCGTGAGGAACACCGGGGAGCTGTTTTTT. Its translation is CASSIVRNTGELFF.

This rearrangement joins TRBV7-8 to TRBJ2-2; TRBD2 agrees at 13 bases. Germline CDR1 reads SGHVS; CDR2 reads FQNEAQ. J gave up 5 bases and V 4 bases, and 10 bases lay outside the gene matches. The CDR3 loop spans 18 amino acids. This chain's CDR3 is CASSWKRLAGGGTGELFF. Here the CDR3 DNA reads TGTGCCAGCAGCTGGAAGCGACTAGCGGGAGGCGGAACCGGGGAGCTGTTTTTT.

This clone turned up a few times. The CDR3 region is CASSFRTSGIGTGANVLTF. The CDR3 DNA sequence: TGTGCCAGCAGCTTCCGGACTAGCGGGATAGGAACTGGGGCCAACGTCCTGACTTTC. J is TRBJ2-6 and V is TRBV7-2; 12 nucleotides match TRBD2. There are 19 residues in the CDR3. CDR1 is SGHTA, CDR2 FQGNSA, per germline. The V and J ends lost 3 bases and 2 bases, in that order; junction bases with no gene match: 8. The whole variable domain, remainder taken from reference TRBV7-2 and TRBJ2-6, is GAGVSQSPSNKVTEKGKDVELRCDPISGHTALYWYRQSLGQGLEFLIYFQGNSAPDKSGLPSDRFSAERTGGSVSTLTIQRTQQEDSAVYLCASSFRTSGIGTGANVLTFGAGSRLTVL.

There are a few counts of this clone. J is TRBJ2-7 and V is TRBV20-1; 9 bases are shared with TRBD2. The CDR3 totals 14 residues. Germline lookup yields CDR1 DFQATT and CDR2 SNEGSKA (reference sequence). The V gene end was trimmed by 3 bases and the J gene end by 2 bases; junction bases not matched to a gene: 5. CDR3 nucleotide sequence: TGCAGTGCTAGTGAGGGCGGGAGGGCCTACGAGCAGTACTTC. Translating it yields CSASEGGRAYEQYF.

V and J are TRBV7-9 and TRBJ1-4, with 9 positions matching TRBD1. After removal of 2 bases from V and 6 bases from J, the junction contained 4 bases not matched to a gene. CDR1 SEHNR and CDR2 FQNEAQ come from the germline V gene (reference sequence). The CDR3 totals 15 residues. The CDR3 reads CASSLSRTGDEKLFF. CDR3 DNA: TGTGCCAGCAGCTTAAGTCGGACAGGGGATGAAAAACTGTTTTTT.

This chain connects TRBV27 to TRBJ1-2; 10 nucleotides match TRBD1. V dropped 5 bases and J dropped 8; count of bases not matched to a gene: 11. CDR3 length: 15 amino acids. The germline gives CDR1 MNHEY, CDR2 SMNVEV (reference sequence). DNA for the CDR3: TGTGCCAGCAGTGTTAGTTTGGGACAGGGGATGGGCTACACCTTC. Its translation is CASSVSLGQGMGYTF.

The J gene is TRBJ2-2, the V gene TRBV9; a weak D match, TRBD2 (6 bases). CDR3 length equals 16 residues. The germline V gene encodes CDR1 SGDLS and CDR2 YYNGEE. V lost 3 bases to trimming and J lost 5 bases, with 17 bases between them. The chain's CDR3 is CASSDRAGLKTGELFF. CDR3 coding DNA: TGTGCCAGCAGCGATCGTGCCGGACTAAAGACCGGGGAGCTGTTTTTT. Looking up the rest from reference TRBV9 and TRBJ2-2 gives the full variable domain: DSGVTQTPKHLITATGQRVTLRCSPRSGDLSVYWYQQSLDQGLQFLIQYYNGEERAKGNILERFSAQQFPDLHSELNLSSLELGDSALYFCASSDRAGLKTGELFFGEGSRLTVL.

The CDR3 bases are TGTGCCAGTAGTATAATCGGTTGGGCCAAAAACATTCAGTACTTC. Its translation: CASSIIGWAKNIQYF. The genes are TRBV19 and TRBJ2-4; D not resolved. V shed 2 bases and J shed 1 base, with 9 bases lying between them. Germline CDR1 and CDR2: LNHDA and SQIVND (reference sequence). This CDR3 has 15 residues.

The chain is built from TRBV4-1 and TRBJ1-6; D is ambiguous. V was cut by 1 base and J by 0 bases, with 7 bases left in between. From germline, CDR1 is MGHRA and CDR2 YSYEKL. The length of the CDR3 is 16 residues. This CDR3 is CASSQVRSSYNSPLHF. Here the CDR3 DNA reads TGCGCCAGCAGCCAAGTGCGGAGCTCCTATAATTCACCCCTCCACTTT.